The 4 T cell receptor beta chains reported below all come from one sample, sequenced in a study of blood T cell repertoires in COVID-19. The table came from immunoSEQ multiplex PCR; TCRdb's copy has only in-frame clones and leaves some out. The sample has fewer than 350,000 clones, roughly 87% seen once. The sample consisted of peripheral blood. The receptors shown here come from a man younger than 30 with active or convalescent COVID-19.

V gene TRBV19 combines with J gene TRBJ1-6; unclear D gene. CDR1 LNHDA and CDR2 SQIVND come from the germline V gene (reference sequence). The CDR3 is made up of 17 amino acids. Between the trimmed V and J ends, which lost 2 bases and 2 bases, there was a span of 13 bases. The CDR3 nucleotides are TGTGCCAGTAGTATACGTAATAACCGGGCCTATAATTCACCCCTCCACTTT. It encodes CASSIRNNRAYNSPLHF.

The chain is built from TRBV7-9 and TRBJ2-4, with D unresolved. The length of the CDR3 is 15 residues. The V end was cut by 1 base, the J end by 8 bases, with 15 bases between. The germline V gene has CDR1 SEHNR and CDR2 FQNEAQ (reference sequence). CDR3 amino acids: CASSLDKSRGDIQYF. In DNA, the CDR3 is TGTGCCAGCAGCTTAGACAAGTCTCGAGGAGACATTCAGTACTTC.

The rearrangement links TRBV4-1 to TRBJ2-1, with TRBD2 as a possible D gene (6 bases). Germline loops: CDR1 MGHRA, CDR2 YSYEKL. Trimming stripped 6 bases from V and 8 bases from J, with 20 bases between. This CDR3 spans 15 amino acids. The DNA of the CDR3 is TGCGCCAGCAGACAAATGGGACTCCCAGGCGATGAGCAGTTCTTC. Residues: CASRQMGLPGDEQFF.

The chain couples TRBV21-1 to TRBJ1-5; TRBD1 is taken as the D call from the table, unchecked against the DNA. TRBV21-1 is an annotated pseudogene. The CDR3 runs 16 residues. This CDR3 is CASSKPQENSNQPQHF. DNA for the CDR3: TGTGCCAGCAGCAAACCGCAGGAAAATAGCAATCAGCCCCAGCATTTT.